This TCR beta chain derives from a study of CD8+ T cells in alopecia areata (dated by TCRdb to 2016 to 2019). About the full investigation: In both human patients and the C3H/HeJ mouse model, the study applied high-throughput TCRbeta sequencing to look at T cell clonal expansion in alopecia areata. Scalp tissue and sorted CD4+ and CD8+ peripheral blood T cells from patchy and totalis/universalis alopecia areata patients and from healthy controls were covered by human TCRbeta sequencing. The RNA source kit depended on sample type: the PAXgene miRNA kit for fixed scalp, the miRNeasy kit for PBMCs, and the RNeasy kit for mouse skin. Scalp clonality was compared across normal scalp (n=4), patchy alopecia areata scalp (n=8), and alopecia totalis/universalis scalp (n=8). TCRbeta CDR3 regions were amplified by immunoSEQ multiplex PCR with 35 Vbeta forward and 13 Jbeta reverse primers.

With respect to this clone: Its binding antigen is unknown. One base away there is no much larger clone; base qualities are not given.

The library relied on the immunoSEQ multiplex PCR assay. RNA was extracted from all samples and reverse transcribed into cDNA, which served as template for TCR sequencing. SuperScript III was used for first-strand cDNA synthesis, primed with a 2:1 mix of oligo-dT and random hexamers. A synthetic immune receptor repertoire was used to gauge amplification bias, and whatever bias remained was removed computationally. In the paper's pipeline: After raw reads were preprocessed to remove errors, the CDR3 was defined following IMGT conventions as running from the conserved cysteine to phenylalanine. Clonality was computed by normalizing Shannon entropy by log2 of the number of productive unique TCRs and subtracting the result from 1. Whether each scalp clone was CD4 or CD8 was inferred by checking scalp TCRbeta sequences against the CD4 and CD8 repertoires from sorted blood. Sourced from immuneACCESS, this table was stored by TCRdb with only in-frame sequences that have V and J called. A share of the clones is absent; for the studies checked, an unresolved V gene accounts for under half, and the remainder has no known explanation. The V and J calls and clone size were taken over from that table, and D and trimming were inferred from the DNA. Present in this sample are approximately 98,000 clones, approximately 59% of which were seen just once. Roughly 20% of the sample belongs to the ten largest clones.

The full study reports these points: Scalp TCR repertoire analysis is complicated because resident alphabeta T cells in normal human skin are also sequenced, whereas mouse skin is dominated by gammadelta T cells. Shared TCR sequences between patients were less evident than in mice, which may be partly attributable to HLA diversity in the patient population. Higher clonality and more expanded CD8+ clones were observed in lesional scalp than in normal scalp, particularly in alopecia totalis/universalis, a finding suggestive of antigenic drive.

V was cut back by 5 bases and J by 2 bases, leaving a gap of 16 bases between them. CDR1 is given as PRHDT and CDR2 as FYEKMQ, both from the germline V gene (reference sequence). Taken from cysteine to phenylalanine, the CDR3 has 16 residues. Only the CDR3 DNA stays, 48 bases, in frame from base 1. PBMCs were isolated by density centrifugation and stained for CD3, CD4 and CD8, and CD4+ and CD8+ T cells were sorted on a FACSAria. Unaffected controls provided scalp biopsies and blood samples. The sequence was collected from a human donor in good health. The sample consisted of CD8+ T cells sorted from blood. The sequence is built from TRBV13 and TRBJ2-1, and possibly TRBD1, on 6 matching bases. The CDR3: CASSPSWGLAYNEQFF. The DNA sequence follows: TGTGCCAGCAGCCCCAGCTGGGGGCTGGCCTACAATGAGCAGTTCTTC.